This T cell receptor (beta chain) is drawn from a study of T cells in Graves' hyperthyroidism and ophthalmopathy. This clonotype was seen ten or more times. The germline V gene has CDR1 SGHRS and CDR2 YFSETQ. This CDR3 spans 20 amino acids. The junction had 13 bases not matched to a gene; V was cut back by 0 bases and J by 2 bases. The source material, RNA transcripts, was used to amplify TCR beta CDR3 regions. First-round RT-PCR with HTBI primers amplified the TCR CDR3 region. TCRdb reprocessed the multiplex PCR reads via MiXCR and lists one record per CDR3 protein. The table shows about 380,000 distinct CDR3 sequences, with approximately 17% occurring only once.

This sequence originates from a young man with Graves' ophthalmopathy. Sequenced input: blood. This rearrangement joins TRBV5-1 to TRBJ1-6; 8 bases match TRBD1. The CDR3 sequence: CASSLAGGGTGGPYNSPLHF. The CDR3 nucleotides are TGCGCCAGCAGCTTGGCCGGTGGGGGAACAGGGGGACCCTATAATTCACCCCTCCACTTT.